This T cell receptor beta chain was identified during a study of beta chain features in type 1 diabetes. Reverse transcribing all isolated RNA meant expressed TCRB transcripts were sequenced. Mean read depth for naive, central memory and regulatory T cell samples was about 3.6 million reads. Assay: immunoSEQ multiplex PCR; the TCRdb copy retains only in-frame clones and omits some. This table holds about 660,000 clones, roughly 13% found once. Points from the study as a whole: Type 1 diabetes patients had TCRB CDR3s that were shorter (moderately but significantly so) in all four CD4+ subsets. Insertion counts at VDJ junctions were lower in type 1 diabetes patients, who also showed more deletions there.

CDR3 size: 16 residues. Germline V CDR1 and CDR2: GTSNPN, SVGIG (reference sequence). With 0 bases removed from V and 3 bases from J, the gap between germline ends came to 16 bases. This clone was observed a handful of times. The antigen is unknown. The chain recombines TRBV30 with TRBJ2-3, with D possibly matching TRBD1 (6 bases). The source is a man aged 18 to 30 with type 1 diabetes. The specimen was naive CD4+ T cells from blood. This CDR3 reads CAWSVLGATMTDTQYF. CDR3 coding DNA: TGTGCCTGGAGTGTACTGGGGGCAACTATGACAGATACGCAGTATTTT.